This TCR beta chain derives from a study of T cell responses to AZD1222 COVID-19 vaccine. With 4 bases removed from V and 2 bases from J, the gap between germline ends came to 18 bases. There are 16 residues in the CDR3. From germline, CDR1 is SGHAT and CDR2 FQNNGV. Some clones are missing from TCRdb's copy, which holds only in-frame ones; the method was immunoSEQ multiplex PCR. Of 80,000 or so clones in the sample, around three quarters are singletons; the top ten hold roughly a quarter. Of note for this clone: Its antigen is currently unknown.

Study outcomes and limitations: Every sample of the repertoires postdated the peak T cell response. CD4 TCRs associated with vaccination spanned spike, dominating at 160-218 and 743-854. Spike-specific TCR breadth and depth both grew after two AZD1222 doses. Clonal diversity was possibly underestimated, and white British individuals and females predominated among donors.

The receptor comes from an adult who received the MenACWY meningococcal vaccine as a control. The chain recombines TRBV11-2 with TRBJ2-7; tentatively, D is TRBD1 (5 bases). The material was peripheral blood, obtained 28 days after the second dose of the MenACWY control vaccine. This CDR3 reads CASSSPTDSSPYEQYF. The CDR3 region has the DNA TGTGCCAGCAGCTCACCAACTGACAGCTCTCCCTACGAGCAGTACTTC.